This TCR beta chain was documented in a study of neurological immune-mediated disorders. The CDR3 length is 16 residues. Germline values: CDR1 KGHDR, CDR2 SFDVKD. The junction had 6 bases not matched to a gene; V was cut back by 3 bases and J by 2 bases. TCRdb analysed the 5' RACE reads with MiXCR anew, one entry per CDR3 protein. Of about 62,000 distinct CDR3 sequences in the sample, roughly 3.5% are singletons; the top ten hold under 2.5%. This clonotype was seen many times. This chain links TRBV24-1 with TRBJ2-1, with TRBD1 matching 7 bases. The sequenced sample consisted of PBMCs. The sequence derives from a woman in her forties or fifties with multiple sclerosis. For the CDR3, the DNA is TGTGCCACCAGTGATCCCGGGACAGTTCCCTACAATGAGCAGTTCTTC. This sequence encodes CATSDPGTVPYNEQFF.